These 15 T cell receptor beta chains share one sample of origin, sequenced in a study of blood T cell repertoires in COVID-19. Libraries were prepared by immunoSEQ multiplex PCR; TCRdb keeps only in-frame clonotypes and omits some of them. The table has 130,000 to 150,000 clones, over 80% seen once; the top ten hold approximately 11%. Sequenced sample: PBMCs or T cells enriched from blood (not recorded which). These receptors originate from a man in his sixties who had recovered from COVID-19.

The chain employs TRBV4-2 and TRBJ2-7; 9 bases are shared with TRBD1. Germline lookup yields CDR1 LGHNA and CDR2 YNFKEQ. The V gene end was trimmed by 4 bases and the J gene end by 2 bases; junction bases not matched to a gene: 6. The length of the CDR3 is 15 residues. Written as DNA, the CDR3 is TGTGCCAGCAGCCCGGGACAGGGTGGCACCTACGAGCAGTACTTC. Residues: CASSPGQGGTYEQYF.

This clone was recorded once. The rearrangement links TRBV28 to TRBJ2-1; D possibly corresponds to TRBD2 (5 bases). The germline V and J ends were trimmed by 3 bases and 7 bases, with 13 bases remaining between them. Germline V gene lookup returns CDR1 MDHEN and CDR2 SYDVKM. This CDR3 is 14 amino acids long. Here the CDR3 reads CASSLASIHNEQFF. In DNA, the CDR3 is TGTGCCAGCAGTTTGGCTAGCATCCATAATGAGCAGTTCTTC. The full variable domain, completed using reference TRBV28 and TRBJ2-1, is DVKVTQSSRYLVKRTGEKVFLECVQDMDHENMFWYRQDPGLGLRLIYFSYDVKMKEKGDIPEGYSVSREKKERFSLILESASTNQTSMYLCASSLASIHNEQFFGPGTRLTVL.

This clone was observed a handful of times. V gene TRBV15 combines with J gene TRBJ1-2; 7 bases are a match to TRBD1. The CDR3 contains 15 residues. V gave up 5 bases and J gave up 8 bases; unmatched junction bases: 14. Germline V gives CDR1 LNHNV, CDR2 YYDKDF (reference sequence). This CDR3 reads CATSDPNRGSGGYTF. In nucleotides, the CDR3 is TGTGCCACCAGCGACCCAAACAGGGGCTCTGGAGGCTACACCTTC.

The chain carries TRBV5-1 and TRBJ1-2, with TRBD1 matching over 8 bases. With V trimmed by 1 base and J by 5 bases, 7 bases remained unmatched. This CDR3 spans 15 amino acids. Germline loops: CDR1 SGHRS, CDR2 YFSETQ. CDR3 amino acids: CASSLFAGTGYGYTF. For the CDR3, the DNA is TGCGCCAGCAGCTTGTTCGCCGGGACAGGTTATGGCTACACCTTC.

In nucleotides, the CDR3 is TGCAGCGTTGTCTTTGTTCTCGGGGAGCAGTACTTC. Translation gives CSVVFVLGEQYF. The J gene is TRBJ2-7, the V gene TRBV29-1; no firm D call. The CDR3 loop spans 12 amino acids. Germline CDR1 SQVTM, CDR2 ANQGSEA. Trimming shortened V by 4 bases and J by 7 bases, and 14 bases separated the two germline ends.

This chain joins TRBV19 and TRBJ1-4; D is ambiguous. Germline CDR1 reads LNHDA; CDR2 reads SQIVND (reference sequence). The CDR3 consists of 13 residues. V was trimmed by 6 bases and J by 5 bases, leaving 10 bases between them. CDR3 region: CASRRHVNEKLFF. Written as DNA, the CDR3 is TGTGCCAGTAGAAGACACGTAAATGAAAAACTGTTTTTT.

V is TRBV27 and J is TRBJ1-5, with unresolved D. Trimming took 0 bases from V and 3 from J, leaving 9 bases between them. CDR3 length: 15 amino acids. Germline CDR1 and CDR2: MNHEY and SMNVEV (reference sequence). CDR3 sequence (DNA): TGTGCCAGCAGTTTATCGGGCGGGGTCAATCAGCCCCAGCATTTT. The encoded protein is CASSLSGGVNQPQHF.

This rearrangement joins TRBV10-2 to TRBJ1-1; the match to TRBD1 covers 7 bases. V shed 6 bases, J shed 2 bases, and the junction held 3 bases outside the gene matches. This CDR3 has 13 amino acids. The germline V gene encodes CDR1 WSHSY and CDR2 SAAADI. CDR3 amino acids: CASSDRANTEAFF. CDR3 sequence (DNA): TGCGCCAGCAGCGACAGGGCTAACACTGAAGCTTTCTTT.

Only a few counts were recorded for this clone. Compared with germline, one end of the junction differs, possibly owing to a read error. The chain employs TRBV29-1 and TRBJ2-1; 7 positions agree with TRBD2. The CDR3 runs 9 residues. Germline CDR1 reads SQVTM; CDR2 reads ANQGSEA. The CDR3 coding sequence is TGCAGCGTTTCAGATGGGGGGGTCTTC. Translation: CSVSDGGVF.

CDR3 sequence: CASSQVSGYGELFF. The CDR3 DNA reads as TGCGCCAGCAGCCAGGTTAGCGGGTACGGGGAGCTGTTTTTT. J is TRBJ2-2 and V is TRBV4-1, with TRBD2 identical over 7 bases. Germline V gene data show CDR1 as MGHRA and CDR2 as YSYEKL. Trimming took 3 bases from V and 7 from J; bases not matched to a gene: 5. This CDR3 has 14 residues.

The CDR3 loop is CAIREWDKENSPLHF. The CDR3 DNA follows: TGTGCCATCAGGGAATGGGACAAGGAAAATTCACCCCTCCACTTT. The rearrangement uses TRBV10-3 and TRBJ1-6; D may be TRBD1 (6 bases). V lost 6 bases and J lost 7, with 16 bases in between. Germline V gene data show CDR1 as ENHRY and CDR2 as SYGVKD. The CDR3 consists of 15 residues.

This chain connects TRBV2 to TRBJ1-4; D gene uncertain. Trimming took off 5 bases at V and 0 bases at J, with 10 bases between the two ends. The germline V gene encodes CDR1 SNHLY and CDR2 FYNNEI. CDR3 size: 15 residues. CDR3 in amino acids: CASSQSLATNEKLFF. The CDR3 coding sequence is TGTGCCAGCAGTCAATCATTAGCAACTAATGAAAAACTGTTTTTT.

The chain carries TRBV5-1 and TRBJ2-1, with a possible D match to TRBD2 (5 bases). The V gene's germline CDR1 is SGHRS and CDR2 YFSETQ. This CDR3 has 13 amino acids. V was shortened by 4 bases and J by 10 bases, with 15 bases between the two germline ends. The CDR3 region has the DNA TGCGCCAGCAGCCCTCAGACTACCCCAGAGCAGTTCTTC. Its translation: CASSPQTTPEQFF.

The rearrangement uses TRBV7-6 and TRBJ2-7, with a tentative D call TRBD1 (6 bases). Trimming shortened V by 5 bases and J by 4 bases, and 21 bases separated the two germline ends. From germline, CDR1 is SGHVS and CDR2 FNYEAQ. This CDR3 spans 16 amino acids. The CDR3 bases are TGTGCCAGCAGCCTCTCCCCCCCAGGGGAAGGGTACGAGCAGTACTTC. Translating it yields CASSLSPPGEGYEQYF.

This clone was seen a handful of times. This rearrangement joins TRBV30 to TRBJ2-1; 9 bases map to TRBD2. Trimming took 4 bases from V and 6 from J; bases not matched to a gene: 4. CDR3 size: 13 residues. CDR1 and CDR2 from the germline V gene are GTSNPN and SVGIG (reference sequence). This CDR3 is CAWTSGNRNEQFF. The CDR3 nucleotides read TGTGCCTGGACTAGCGGGAACCGCAATGAGCAGTTCTTC.